A single sample gave rise to the 20 T cell receptor beta chains below, sequenced in a study of CXCR3-negative and CXCR3-positive naive CD8 T cells. General study points: When CXCR3-positive naive cells were set against CXCR3-negative naive cells, the former had more hydrophobic TRB CDR3s.

UMI-tagged TRB cDNA libraries were built via 5' RACE. TCRdb reprocessed the 5' RACE reads and stores each CDR3 protein as one record, lacking DNA. The sample holds some 150,000 distinct CDR3 sequences. For these TCRs, the target antigens are not known. Specimen: naive CXCR3+ CD8+ T cells from blood. As for subset: CD45RO-CCR7+CD27+CD95- naive CD8+ T cells expressing CXCR3 (TNR3+). The receptors originated from a human donor in good health. Some clones in this sample may be carry-over from other donors' samples.

The V and J genes are TRBV9 and TRBJ1-1; TCRdb reports TRBD1, a call that lacks DNA to check it against. The CDR3 is made up of 17 amino acids. Per the germline V gene, CDR1 is SGDLS and CDR2 is YYNGEE. CDR3 in amino acids: CASSASEGTGGSIEAFF.

The chain uses TRBV29-1 and TRBJ2-7. Germline CDR1 SQVTM, CDR2 ANQGSEA. The CDR3 sequence is 12 residues long. This chain's CDR3 is CSVEDIGYEQYF.

The rearrangement uses TRBV29-1 and TRBJ2-1. Germline CDR1 SQVTM, CDR2 ANQGSEA. The CDR3 covers 13 residues. CDR3: CSVEEEWDNEQFF.

The rearrangement uses TRBV19 and TRBJ2-1; there is no DNA to check the TCRdb D call of TRBD2. The CDR3 spans 14 residues. Germline V gene lookup returns CDR1 LNHDA and CDR2 SQIVND (reference sequence). CDR3 residues: CASSIAGYYNEQFF.

The CDR3 loop reads CSVRGRVGEAFF. This sequence joins TRBV29-1 and TRBJ1-1; TCRdb indicates TRBD1, and absent DNA this call remains unverified. This CDR3 has 12 residues. Per the germline V gene, CDR1 is SQVTM and CDR2 is ANQGSEA.

The chain joins TRBV5-4 to TRBJ2-5. CDR3 length: 13 residues. Germline V CDR1 and CDR2: SGHNT, YYREEE (reference sequence). CDR3 residues: CASSGDWQETQYF. The variable domain in full, with the rest retrieved from reference TRBV5-4 and TRBJ2-5, is ETGVTQSPTHLIKTRGQQVTLRCSSQSGHNTVSWYQQALGQGPQFIFQYYREEENGRGNFPPRFSGLQFPNYSSELNVNALELDDSALYLCASSGDWQETQYFGPGTRLLVL.

The chain links TRBV7-9 to TRBJ2-1; no DNA is available, so the TRBD2 call from TCRdb remains unchecked. The CDR3 totals 16 residues. Germline CDR1 SEHNR, CDR2 FQNEAQ (reference sequence). CDR3 sequence reads: CASSKPPGLALHEQFF.

The chain carries TRBV7-9 and TRBJ1-3. Germline CDR1 reads SEHNR; CDR2 reads FQNEAQ (reference sequence). This CDR3 has 15 residues. The CDR3 loop is CASGGMPGPGNTIYF. The whole variable domain, filled in from reference TRBV7-9 and TRBJ1-3, reads DTGVSQNPRHKITKRGQNVTFRCDPISEHNRLYWYRQTLGQGPEFLTYFQNEAQLEKSRLLSDRFSAERPKGSFSTLEIQRTEQGDSAMYLCASGGMPGPGNTIYFGEGSWLTVV.

V usage is TRBV28 and J usage is TRBJ1-1. Germline-derived CDR1 and CDR2 are MDHEN and SYDVKM. This CDR3 contains 14 residues. The CDR3 loop is CASTSGQGITEAFF.

This sequence joins TRBV29-1 and TRBJ2-3. This CDR3 is 14 amino acids long. CDR1 SQVTM and CDR2 ANQGSEA come from the germline V gene. The CDR3 sequence: CSVEYSLSTDTQYF.

This chain uses TRBV12-3 or TRBV12-4 with TRBJ2-3; TCRdb picks TRBD2, but there is no DNA to check that call. The CDR3 length is 19 residues. CDR3 residues: CASKALLAAASGSTDTQYF.

The chain recombines TRBV21-1 with TRBJ2-7; TCRdb outputs TRBD1, but without DNA this stays unchecked. TRBV21-1 is labeled a pseudogene. There are 14 residues in the CDR3. CDR3 sequence: CASSPRGGQREQYF.

The chain combines TRBV12-3 or TRBV12-4 with TRBJ2-7. There are 11 residues in the CDR3. CDR3: CASSSSDEQYF.

V gene TRBV14 combines with J gene TRBJ2-1. Germline values: CDR1 SGHDN, CDR2 FVKESK. The CDR3 is 16 residues long. The CDR3 protein is CASSRDSQSSYNEQFF. Supplemented by reference TRBV14 and TRBJ2-1, the full variable domain reads EAGVTQFPSHSVIEKGQTVTLRCDPISGHDNLYWYRRVMGKEIKFLLHFVKESKQDESGMPNNRFLAERTGGTYSTLKVQPAELEDSGVYFCASSRDSQSSYNEQFFGPGTRLTVL.

The genes are TRBV5-1 and TRBJ2-1; TCRdb selects TRBD2, and the lack of DNA leaves this call unchecked. Germline CDR1 reads SGHRS; CDR2 reads YFSETQ. This CDR3 contains 17 residues. Here the CDR3 reads CASSLWLAGGPGNEQFF.

V usage is TRBV6-1 and J usage is TRBJ1-1; checking the TCRdb D call of TRBD1 is not possible without DNA. This CDR3 contains 13 residues. Germline CDR1 is MNHNS and CDR2 is SASEGT. The chain's CDR3 is CASRDRVGTEAFF.

The gene calls are TRBV7-9 and TRBJ2-3; TCRdb names TRBD2, which stays unverified in the absence of DNA. CDR1 SEHNR and CDR2 FQNEAQ come from the germline V gene (reference sequence). This CDR3 region has 15 residues. CDR3 amino acids: CASSSGGRGLDTQYF.

V is TRBV4-3 and J is TRBJ2-1; TCRdb's assignment of TRBD1 cannot be checked, as there is no DNA. This CDR3 spans 15 amino acids. The germline gives CDR1 LGHNA, CDR2 YSLEER. CDR3: CASSQYTGSYNEQFF.

The CDR3 sequence is CASSVGRQYNQPQHF. V and J are TRBV6-1 and TRBJ1-5; with no DNA, the TCRdb D assignment of TRBD1 cannot be verified. Germline values: CDR1 MNHNS, CDR2 SASEGT. This CDR3 has 15 residues.

This rearrangement joins TRBV5-1 to TRBJ2-5. This CDR3 has 13 residues. Looked up from germline, CDR1 is SGHRS and CDR2 is YFSETQ. The CDR3 spells CASSLYIAETQYF. Filled out from reference TRBV5-1 and TRBJ2-5, the complete variable domain reads KAGVTQTPRYLIKTRGQQVTLSCSPISGHRSVSWYQQTPGQGLQFLFEYFSETQRNKGNFPGRFSGRQFSNSRSEMNVSTLELGDSALYLCASSLYIAETQYFGPGTRLLVL.